The rows below give T cell receptor beta chains drawn from one sample of a study of T cells in Graves' hyperthyroidism and ophthalmopathy. TCRdb reprocessed the multiplex PCR reads with MiXCR, giving one entry per CDR3 protein. The sample gives around 600,000 distinct CDR3 sequences, around 16% of which show up once; roughly 6.6% is in the top ten. The sequencing sample was made of blood. These TCRs come from a woman aged 25 to 39 with Graves' hyperthyroidism. Both conserved end residues are part of each CDR3. The D gene is left open where the match is weak. Where a row states a size, it is once, few, many or the class of an expanded clone; other rows omit it.

D,length,size,J,V,DNA,CDR3
TRBD2,16,.,TRBJ2-3,TRBV10-3,TGTGCCATCAGCAGGGGACTAGCGGGAGGGGCAGATACGCAGTATTTT,CAISRGLAGGADTQYF
.,13,many,TRBJ1-5,TRBV28,TGTGCCAGCAGTCCGTATAGCAATCAGCCCCAGCATTTT,CASSPYSNQPQHF
.,15,many,TRBJ2-3,TRBV2,TGTGCCAGCAGTGAGGTTCGGGGAGAGGCAGATACGCAGTATTTT,CASSEVRGEADTQYF
TRBD2,15,few,TRBJ2-1,TRBV6-1,TGTGCCAGCCGGATAGCGGGAGTTTCGCGGAATGAGCAGTTCTTC,CASRIAGVSRNEQFF
.,15,many,TRBJ2-1,TRBV2,TGTGCCAGCAGTGACCCCGCACGCTCCTACAATGAGCAGTTCTTC,CASSDPARSYNEQFF
TRBD1,16,many,TRBJ2-6,TRBV12-3/TRBV12-4,TGTGCCAGCAGTTCACAGACAGGGACTGGGGCCAACGTCCTGACTTTC,CASSSQTGTGANVLTF
TRBD1,15,few,TRBJ1-2,TRBV6-1,TGTGCCAGCAGTCTAGGGGGCGCATTTTCTAATGGCTACACCTTC,CASSLGGAFSNGYTF
.,15,.,TRBJ1-6,TRBV2,TGTGCCAGCAGTGAACCGAGGGGCAATAATTCACCCCTCCACTTT,CASSEPRGNNSPLHF
.,11,many,TRBJ2-3,TRBV10-3,TGTGCCATCAGTGCCACAGATACGCAGTATTTT,CAISATDTQYF
.,14,.,TRBJ2-1,TRBV5-4,TGTGCCAGCAGGGTAACTAGTAGCTACAATGAGCAGTTCTTC,CASRVTSSYNEQFF
.,14,.,TRBJ2-5,TRBV20-1,TGCAGTGCTAGGGGAGGTGGGGAGCAAGAGACCCAGTACTTC,CSARGGGEQETQYF
.,15,many,TRBJ1-2,TRBV7-9,TGTGCCAGCAGCTTAGCCTCCGACAGTATCTATGGCTACACCTTC,CASSLASDSIYGYTF
.,13,.,TRBJ2-2,TRBV7-2,TGTGCCAGCACGAGGGGTTTCACCGGGGAGCTGTTTTTT,CASTRGFTGELFF
TRBD2,15,many,TRBJ2-6,TRBV20-1,TGCAGTGCTACTACGGGAGGCTCTGGGGCCAACGTCCTGACTTTC,CSATTGGSGANVLTF
.,15,many,TRBJ2-6,TRBV7-9,TGTGCCGGGGGACTTGGCGAGTCTGGGGCCAACGTCCTGACTTTC,CAGGLGESGANVLTF
.,14,many,TRBJ1-1,TRBV20-1,TGCAGTGCTACCAGACGAGAGTGGGTGGCAGAAGCTTTCTTT,CSATRREWVAEAFF
.,15,.,TRBJ2-3,TRBV6-5,TGTGCCAGCAGTTACTCGGCCGCTAGCACAGATACGCAGTATTTT,CASSYSAASTDTQYF
.,16,many,TRBJ2-2,TRBV7-2,TGTGCCAGCAGCTTTTATGGAAAGGCCAACACCGGGGAGCTGTTTTTT,CASSFYGKANTGELFF
.,13,many,TRBJ2-7,TRBV6-1,TGTGCCAGCAGTGAAGCAAGGGGGTACGGGCAGTACTTC,CASSEARGYGQYF
TRBD1,13,few,TRBJ2-2,TRBV10-1,TGCGCCAGCAGAGGACAGGGCACCGGGGAGCTGTTTTTT,CASRGQGTGELFF
.,13,many,TRBJ2-5,TRBV28,TGTGCCAGCAGTTTGCTTAGGGGAGAGACCCAGTACTTC,CASSLLRGETQYF
.,16,few,TRBJ1-4,TRBV3-1,TGTGCCAGCAGCCAAAGGCCGGGAACCCCAAGGGAAAAACTGTTTTTT,CASSQRPGTPREKLFF
.,13,.,TRBJ1-1,TRBV30,TGTGTCGGGAGTGTAAGCGCAATCACTGAAGCTTTCTTT,CVGSVSAITEAFF
.,16,few,TRBJ1-6,TRBV7-6,TGTGCCAGCAGCTTAGCGCCGGGACGGAATAATTCACCCCTCCACTTT,CASSLAPGRNNSPLHF
.,14,.,TRBJ2-3,TRBV27,TGTGCCAGCAGTGGGGCAGGGATGGTGGATACGCAGTATTTT,CASSGAGMVDTQYF
.,16,.,TRBJ2-3,TRBV12-5,TGTGCTAGTGGCAAGGACTCACCCCTCCTCACAGATACGCAGTATTTT,CASGKDSPLLTDTQYF
TRBD1,17,.,TRBJ2-7,TRBV9,TGTGCCAGCAGCGTAGACCAGGGGGCATATTCAGTCGGCGAGCAGTACTTC,CASSVDQGAYSVGEQYF
.,14,.,TRBJ2-1,TRBV10-3,TGTGCTGGGGGGCCGGGAGAATCCTACAATGAGCAGTTCTTC,CAGGPGESYNEQFF